This TCR beta chain was identified in a study of T cells after yellow fever vaccination. Study-level results: Re-detected after boosting: most primary clones, around 96% of CD4 and about 85% of CD8.

This clonotype was observed a handful of times. No antigen is known for it. Each CDR3 protein is one row after TCRdb ran MiXCR on the 5' RACE reads. The sample holds roughly 350,000 distinct CDR3 sequences, about 4% seen once. The CDR3 covers 13 residues. Germline values: CDR1 MNHEY, CDR2 SMNVEV (reference sequence). V gave up 3 bases and J gave up 2 bases, with 8 bases separating them. The sequenced sample was PBMCs, obtained 5 days after the yellow fever booster vaccination. The clonotype comes from a man aged 18 to 30 who received the YFV17D yellow fever vaccine. The rearrangement links TRBV27 to TRBJ2-7, with a possible D match to TRBD1 (5 bases). CDR3 nucleotide sequence: TGTGCCAGCAGTTTTGACAGAACCTACGAGCAGTACTTC. The encoded protein is CASSFDRTYEQYF.